The clone carrying this TCR beta chain was observed at least ten times. Amplification of ligated cDNA took four PCR rounds with SP2 and nested alpha and beta constant primers. Reverse transcription of blood and skin TCR RNA was primed at alpha and beta constant regions. MiXCR, run by TCRdb on the 5' RACE reads, gives a single entry per CDR3 protein. The sample shows approximately 30,000 distinct CDR3 sequences, about a sixth of them seen only once. These data belong to a study of naive and memory T cell subsets. Germline assignment: CDR1 SQVTM and CDR2 ANQGSEA. This CDR3 is 15 amino acids long. V trimming: 6 bases; J trimming: 7 bases; junction bases outside the gene matches: 14. TCR cDNA received a 3' ligated oligonucleotide that carried a UMI.

The clonotype comes from a female donor in good health. This chain connects TRBV29-1 to TRBJ2-1, with 8 bases aligning to TRBD2. CDR3 sequence reads: CSVVLRGLAGNEQFF. CDR3 nucleotides: TGCAGCGTGGTACTACGAGGACTAGCAGGGAATGAGCAGTTCTTC.